The 25 T cell receptor beta chains reported below all come from one sample, sequenced in a study of blood T cell repertoires in COVID-19. The protocol was immunoSEQ multiplex PCR, while the TCRdb copy is restricted to in-frame clones and leaves out a portion. The sample has roughly 100,000 clones; approximately 80% are singletons. Sequenced: peripheral blood. These TCRs come from a man in his 70s with acute or convalescent COVID-19.

This rearrangement joins TRBV11-3 to TRBJ2-1; D is possibly TRBD2 (6 bases). This CDR3 comprises 14 residues. The germline V gene has CDR1 SGHNT and CDR2 YENEEA. V was trimmed by 0 bases and J by 9 bases, leaving 12 bases between them. The CDR3 spells CASSLDQTGVEQFF. The CDR3 DNA reads as TGTGCCAGCAGCTTAGATCAGACGGGAGTTGAGCAGTTCTTC.

V gene TRBV4-2 combines with J gene TRBJ2-7; perhaps TRBD1 as D (7 bases). V was clipped by 1 base and J by 4 bases, with 17 bases between them. The CDR3 is made up of 16 amino acids. Germline V gene sequence: CDR1 LGHNA, CDR2 YNFKEQ. The CDR3 coding sequence is TGTGCCAGCAGCCAAGGATCCGCGACAGGGAGGTACGAGCAGTACTTC. Residues: CASSQGSATGRYEQYF.

The chain has TRBV28 and TRBJ1-2; 8 bases are shared with TRBD1. This CDR3 has 15 residues. Germline lookup yields CDR1 MDHEN and CDR2 SYDVKM. The ends lost 5 bases at V and 5 bases at J; junction bases unmatched: 10. CDR3 in amino acids: CASSTGTGSLYGYTF. In DNA, the CDR3 is TGTGCCAGCAGTACCGGGACAGGTTCTTTATATGGCTACACCTTC.

The chain couples TRBV28 to TRBJ1-5, with 8 positions matching TRBD1. V shed 7 bases, J shed 5 bases, and the junction held 1 base outside the gene matches. The CDR3 runs to 12 residues. The germline CDR1 and CDR2 sequences are MDHEN and SYDVKM. Here the CDR3 reads CASTTGDQPQHF. The CDR3 region has the DNA TGTGCCAGCACGACAGGGGATCAGCCCCAGCATTTT.

CDR3 amino acids: CASSPTTGGEQYF. CDR3 DNA: TGTGCCAGTAGTCCCACGACAGGGGGTGAGCAGTACTTC. The chain joins TRBV19 to TRBJ2-7; 9 nucleotides agree with TRBD1. After removal of 5 bases from V and 7 bases from J, the junction contained 6 bases not matched to a gene. CDR3 length: 13 amino acids. The germline gives CDR1 LNHDA, CDR2 SQIVND (reference sequence). Complete variable domain (other parts from reference TRBV19 and TRBJ2-7): DGGITQSPKYLFRKEGQNVTLSCEQNLNHDAMYWYRQDPGQGLRLIYYSQIVNDFQKGDIAEGYSVSREKKESFPLTVTSAQKNPTAFYLCASSPTTGGEQYFGPGTRLTVT.

The chain uses TRBV6-1 and TRBJ2-2, with 8 nucleotides matching TRBD1. This CDR3 spans 16 amino acids. V gave up 6 bases and J gave up 5 bases; unmatched junction bases: 11. From germline, CDR1 is MNHNS and CDR2 SASEGT. Here the CDR3 DNA reads TGTGCCAGCAGCGAATTGAGACAGGGGAGAACCGGGGAGCTGTTTTTT. Its translation is CASSELRQGRTGELFF.

The chain combines TRBV5-1 with TRBJ1-1; D is undetermined. The CDR3 contains 15 residues. Trimming removed 4 bases from V and 1 base from J, with 14 bases in between. Germline-derived CDR1 and CDR2 are SGHRS and YFSETQ. The CDR3: CASSQSLAGNTEAFF. CDR3 nucleotide sequence: TGCGCCAGCAGCCAAAGCCTGGCAGGGAACACTGAAGCTTTCTTT.

This rearrangement joins TRBV5-1 to TRBJ1-1; D gene unclear. CDR3 length: 14 amino acids. CDR1 and CDR2 (germline): SGHRS, YFSETQ. The V end was cut by 1 base, the J end by 1 base, with 8 bases between. The CDR3 sequence is CASSLRAQNTEAFF. The CDR3 DNA is TGCGCCAGCAGCTTGCGCGCTCAGAACACTGAAGCTTTCTTT.

The V call is TRBV28, the J call TRBJ1-2, with D maybe TRBD1 (5 bases). V was cut by 5 bases and J by 4 bases, with 20 bases left in between. Germline CDR1 reads MDHEN; CDR2 reads SYDVKM. This CDR3 has 16 residues. The CDR3 sequence: CASSSGGIPSSYGYTF. CDR3 nucleotides: TGTGCCAGCAGTAGTGGGGGGATCCCCTCGTCCTATGGCTACACCTTC.

The gene calls are TRBV11-1 and TRBJ1-2, with D unclear. Germline V gives CDR1 SGHAT, CDR2 FQDESV (reference sequence). This CDR3 has 13 residues. Trimming shortened V by 4 bases and J by 7 bases, and 13 bases separated the two germline ends. The CDR3 loop reads CASSSEWSSGYTF. The CDR3 DNA reads as TGTGCCAGCAGCTCGGAGTGGTCGAGTGGCTACACCTTC. The full variable domain, completed using reference TRBV11-1 and TRBJ1-2, is EAEVAQSPRYKITEKSQAVAFWCDPISGHATLYWYRQILGQGPELLVQFQDESVVDDSQLPKDRFSAERLKGVDSTLKIQPAELGDSAMYLCASSSEWSSGYTFGSGTRLTVV.

A few counts support this clone. J is TRBJ2-7 and V is TRBV28, with 8 bases fitting TRBD1. The CDR3 contains 14 residues. V was clipped by 3 bases and J by 0 bases; unmatched bases: 1. CDR1 is MDHEN and CDR2 is SYDVKM in the germline V gene. The CDR3 here is CASSLTGVSYEQYF. CDR3 in DNA: TGTGCCAGCAGTTTGACAGGGGTCTCCTACGAGCAGTACTTC.

The chain couples TRBV19 to TRBJ1-1, with D possibly being TRBD1 (5 bases). V was shortened by 7 bases and J by 9 bases, with 21 bases between the two germline ends. This CDR3 region has 14 residues. CDR1 and CDR2 (germline): LNHDA, SQIVND (reference sequence). The CDR3 DNA follows: TGTGCCAGTACCACTCCCGTCGGAGGGGATCAAGCTTTCTTT. This encodes CASTTPVGGDQAFF. Full variable domain (rest looked up from reference TRBV19 and TRBJ1-1): DGGITQSPKYLFRKEGQNVTLSCEQNLNHDAMYWYRQDPGQGLRLIYYSQIVNDFQKGDIAEGYSVSREKKESFPLTVTSAQKNPTAFYLCASTTPVGGDQAFFGQGTRLTVV.

This clone was recorded once. The J gene is TRBJ1-1, the V gene TRBV5-1; no reliable D call. Germline V gene lookup returns CDR1 SGHRS and CDR2 YFSETQ. The CDR3 extends over 12 amino acids. V lost 3 bases, J lost 6 bases, and 9 bases lay in between. The CDR3 DNA sequence: TGCGCCAGCAGCTGGGCGGGTGCTGAAGCTTTCTTT. Its translation is CASSWAGAEAFF.

The chain links TRBV11-1 to TRBJ1-2; no reliable D call. V dropped 0 bases and J dropped 2 bases, with 13 bases sitting between them. The germline gives CDR1 SGHAT, CDR2 FQDESV (reference sequence). This CDR3 is 16 amino acids long. The CDR3 sequence: CASSLAGVPKNYGYTF. CDR3 nucleotide sequence: TGTGCCAGCAGCTTAGCGGGAGTACCCAAGAACTATGGCTACACCTTC.

This clone was seen only once. The gene calls are TRBV3-1 (or the pseudogene TRBV3-2) and TRBJ2-7, with no clear D. The V end was cut by 4 bases, the J end by 6 bases, with 16 bases between. The CDR3 is 14 residues long. Germline CDR1 is LGHDT and CDR2 is YNNKEL (reference sequence). The CDR3 nucleotides are TGTGCCAGCAGCCCCCTGCACTATTCGGGCGAGCAGTACTTC. Amino acid sequence: CASSPLHYSGEQYF.

The V gene is TRBV5-6, the J gene TRBJ2-6; 8 bases match TRBD1. J gave up 0 bases and V 3 bases, and 8 bases lay outside the gene matches. Germline CDR1 and CDR2: SGHDT and YYEEEE. This CDR3 contains 18 residues. CDR3 residues: CASSSGGQVYSGANVLTF. DNA of the CDR3: TGTGCCAGCAGCTCTGGGGGACAGGTCTACTCTGGGGCCAACGTCCTGACTTTC.

The rearrangement uses TRBV2 and TRBJ2-3; the match to TRBD2 covers 12 bases. This CDR3 has 18 residues. Germline assignment: CDR1 SNHLY and CDR2 FYNNEI. J was trimmed by 1 base and V by 6 bases; bases with no gene match: 11. The CDR3 region is CASRVGLAGGQGTDTQYF. The CDR3 coding sequence is TGTGCCAGCAGAGTTGGCCTAGCGGGAGGGCAGGGCACAGATACGCAGTATTTT.

The V gene is TRBV7-9, the J gene TRBJ2-3; 9 bases are a match to TRBD2. This CDR3 region has 15 residues. Germline loops: CDR1 SEHNR, CDR2 FQNEAQ (reference sequence). V shed 5 bases, J shed 6 bases, and the junction held 9 bases outside the gene matches. The CDR3 is CASSPNSGSADTQYF. In DNA form, the CDR3 reads TGTGCCAGCAGCCCTAATAGCGGGAGCGCTGATACGCAGTATTTT.

The chain combines TRBV6-5 with TRBJ2-7, with D possibly being TRBD2 (5 bases). CDR3 length equals 14 residues. From germline, CDR1 is MNHEY and CDR2 SVGAGI. With 6 bases removed from V and 8 bases from J, the gap between germline ends came to 20 bases. CDR3 nucleotides: TGTGCCAGCAGCAGGAGGAGTAACGGCCCCCAGCAGTACTTC. Amino acids: CASSRRSNGPQQYF.

The chain recombines TRBV19 with TRBJ2-7; 10 nucleotides align to TRBD2. Germline trimming cut 3 bases from V and 3 bases from J; bases unmatched to any gene: 5. Germline CDR1 and CDR2: LNHDA and SQIVND (reference sequence). The CDR3 is 15 amino acids. This CDR3 is CASSIVSSGSYEQYF. CDR3 nucleotides: TGTGCCAGTAGTATTGTGTCTAGCGGGAGCTACGAGCAGTACTTC.

The V call is TRBV24-1, the J call TRBJ2-2, with D possibly being TRBD1 (5 bases). Per germline, CDR1 KGHDR and CDR2 SFDVKD. CDR3 length equals 19 residues. Trimming took 0 bases from V and 6 from J, leaving 22 bases between them. CDR3 nucleotide sequence: TGTGCCACCAGTGATTTGCGGCGACGTAGGGGTAAGTTTCCCGGGGAGCTGTTTTTT. Its translation: CATSDLRRRRGKFPGELFF.

The chain recombines TRBV30 with TRBJ1-5, with TRBD1 matching over 8 bases. The germline CDR1 and CDR2 sequences are GTSNPN and SVGIG (reference sequence). This CDR3 comprises 15 residues. J gave up 3 bases and V 2 bases, and 6 bases lay outside the gene matches. The CDR3 loop is CAWSSTGALNQPQHF. CDR3 nucleotide sequence: TGTGCCTGGAGTTCGACAGGGGCCCTCAATCAGCCCCAGCATTTT.

The chain links TRBV28 to TRBJ2-1; D is perhaps TRBD2 (5 bases). This CDR3 has 14 residues. Germline CDR1 reads MDHEN; CDR2 reads SYDVKM. The V and J ends lost 3 bases and 3 bases respectively, with 9 bases between them. DNA of the CDR3: TGTGCCAGCAGTTTTGGTAGCGTCTACAATGAGCAGTTCTTC. Translating gives CASSFGSVYNEQFF.

The chain recombines TRBV14 with TRBJ2-5, with D unresolved. The CDR3 extends over 14 amino acids. The V end lost 0 bases, the J end lost 11 bases, and 16 bases lay between the germline ends. Germline CDR1 SGHDN, CDR2 FVKESK. The CDR3 nucleotides read TGTGCCAGCAGCCAAGATCGAGGCAGCCTAACGCAGTACTTC. The encoded protein is CASSQDRGSLTQYF.

V is TRBV19 and J is TRBJ2-3; 10 nucleotides match TRBD2. This CDR3 comprises 15 residues. The V segment lost 5 bases and the J segment 6 bases; nucleotides outside the gene matches: 8. CDR1 LNHDA and CDR2 SQIVND come from the germline V gene (reference sequence). CDR3 amino acids: CASSPGTSEADTQYF. CDR3 coding DNA: TGTGCCAGTAGTCCCGGGACTAGCGAGGCGGATACGCAGTATTTT. The whole variable domain, remainder taken from reference TRBV19 and TRBJ2-3, is DGGITQSPKYLFRKEGQNVTLSCEQNLNHDAMYWYRQDPGQGLRLIYYSQIVNDFQKGDIAEGYSVSREKKESFPLTVTSAQKNPTAFYLCASSPGTSEADTQYFGPGTRLTVL.